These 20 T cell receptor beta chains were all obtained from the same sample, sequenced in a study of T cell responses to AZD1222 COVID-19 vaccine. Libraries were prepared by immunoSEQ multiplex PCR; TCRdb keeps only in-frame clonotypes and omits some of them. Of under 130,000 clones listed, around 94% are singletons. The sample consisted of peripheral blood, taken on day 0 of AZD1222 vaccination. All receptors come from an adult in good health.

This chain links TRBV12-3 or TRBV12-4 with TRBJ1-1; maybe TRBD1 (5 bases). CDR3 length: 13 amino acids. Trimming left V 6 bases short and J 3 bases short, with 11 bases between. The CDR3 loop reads CASSGDGYTEAFF. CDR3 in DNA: TGTGCCAGCAGCGGGGACGGCTACACTGAAGCTTTCTTT.

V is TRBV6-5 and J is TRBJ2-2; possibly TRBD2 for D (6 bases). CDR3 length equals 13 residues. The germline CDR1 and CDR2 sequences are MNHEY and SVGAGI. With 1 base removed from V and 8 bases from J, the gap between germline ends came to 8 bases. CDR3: CASSYLRGGELFF. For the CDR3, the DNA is TGTGCCAGCAGTTACTTGCGGGGAGGGGAGCTGTTTTTT.

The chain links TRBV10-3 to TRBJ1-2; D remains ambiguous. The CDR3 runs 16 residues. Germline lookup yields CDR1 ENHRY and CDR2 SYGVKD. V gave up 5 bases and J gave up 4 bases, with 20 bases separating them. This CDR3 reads CAISTQVAPEGYGYTF. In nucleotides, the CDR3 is TGTGCCATCAGTACCCAGGTGGCCCCGGAGGGCTATGGCTACACCTTC.

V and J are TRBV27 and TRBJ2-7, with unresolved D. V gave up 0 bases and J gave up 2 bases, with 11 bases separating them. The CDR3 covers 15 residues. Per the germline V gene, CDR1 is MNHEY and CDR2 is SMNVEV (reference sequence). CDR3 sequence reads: CASSLSLAETYEQYF. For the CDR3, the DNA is TGTGCCAGCAGTTTATCCCTGGCAGAGACCTACGAGCAGTACTTC.

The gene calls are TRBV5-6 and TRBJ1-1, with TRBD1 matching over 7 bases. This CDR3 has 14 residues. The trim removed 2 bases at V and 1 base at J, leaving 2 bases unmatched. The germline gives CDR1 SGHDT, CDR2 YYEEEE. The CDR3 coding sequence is TGTGCCAGCAGCTTTAACAGGGGGAACACTGAAGCTTTCTTT. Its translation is CASSFNRGNTEAFF.

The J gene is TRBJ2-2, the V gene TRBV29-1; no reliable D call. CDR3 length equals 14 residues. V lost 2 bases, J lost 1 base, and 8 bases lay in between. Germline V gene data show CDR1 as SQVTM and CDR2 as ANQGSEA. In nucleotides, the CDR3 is TGCAGCGTTGAATGGCCGCGGAACACCGGGGAGCTGTTTTTT. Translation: CSVEWPRNTGELFF.

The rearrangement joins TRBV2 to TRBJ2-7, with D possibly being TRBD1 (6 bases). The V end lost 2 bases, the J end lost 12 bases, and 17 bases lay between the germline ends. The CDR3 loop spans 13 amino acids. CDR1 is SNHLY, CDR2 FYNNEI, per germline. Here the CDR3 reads CASSEKVNRVTYF. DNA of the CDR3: TGTGCCAGCAGTGAAAAGGTTAACAGGGTGACGTACTTC.

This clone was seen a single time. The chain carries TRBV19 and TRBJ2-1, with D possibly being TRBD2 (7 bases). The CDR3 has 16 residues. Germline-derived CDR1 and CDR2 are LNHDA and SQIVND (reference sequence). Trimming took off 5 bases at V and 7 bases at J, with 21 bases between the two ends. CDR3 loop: CASSPRGALQTNEQFF. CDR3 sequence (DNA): TGTGCCAGTAGTCCCCGGGGGGCCCTGCAAACGAATGAGCAGTTCTTC.

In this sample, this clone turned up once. DNA for the CDR3: TGTGCCACCAGAAACCAGTTTTACCCTCAAGAAATTTGCGGGAGCTCCTACGAGCAGTACTTC. The encoded protein is CATRNQFYPQEICGSSYEQYF. The chain uses TRBV15 and TRBJ2-7; 7 bases fit TRBD2. Germline V lookup: CDR1 LNHNV, CDR2 YYDKDF (reference sequence). The V segment lost 6 bases and the J segment 0 bases; nucleotides outside the gene matches: 26. The CDR3 contains 21 residues.

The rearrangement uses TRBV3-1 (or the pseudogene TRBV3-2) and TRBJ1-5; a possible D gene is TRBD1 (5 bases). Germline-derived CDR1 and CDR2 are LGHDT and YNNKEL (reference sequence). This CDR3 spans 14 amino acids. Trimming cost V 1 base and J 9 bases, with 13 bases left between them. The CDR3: CASSQGSGSRPQHF. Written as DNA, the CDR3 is TGTGCCAGCAGCCAAGGCTCAGGGAGTCGGCCCCAGCATTTT.

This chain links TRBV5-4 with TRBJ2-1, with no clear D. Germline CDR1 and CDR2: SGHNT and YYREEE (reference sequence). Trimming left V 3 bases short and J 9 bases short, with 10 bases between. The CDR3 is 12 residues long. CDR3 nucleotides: TGTGCCAGCAGCTCCCTAGGTCTTGAGCAGTTCTTC. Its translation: CASSSLGLEQFF.

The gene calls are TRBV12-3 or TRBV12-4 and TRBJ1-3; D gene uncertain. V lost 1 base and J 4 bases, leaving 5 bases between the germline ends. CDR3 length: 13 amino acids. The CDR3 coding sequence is TGTGCCAGCAGTTTAGGGCACGGAAACACCATATATTTT. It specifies CASSLGHGNTIYF.

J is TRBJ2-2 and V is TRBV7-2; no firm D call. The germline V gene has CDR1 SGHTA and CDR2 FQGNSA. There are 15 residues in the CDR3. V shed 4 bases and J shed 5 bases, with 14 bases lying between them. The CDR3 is CASSSRGGDTGELFF. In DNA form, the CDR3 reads TGTGCCAGCAGCTCCCGAGGTGGGGATACCGGGGAGCTGTTTTTT.

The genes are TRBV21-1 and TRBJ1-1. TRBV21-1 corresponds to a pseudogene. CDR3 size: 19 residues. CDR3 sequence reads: CASASLPRGGQGKDTEAFF. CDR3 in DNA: TGTGCCAGCGCATCCCTCCCGCGCGGGGGGCAGGGAAAAGACACTGAAGCTTTCTTT.

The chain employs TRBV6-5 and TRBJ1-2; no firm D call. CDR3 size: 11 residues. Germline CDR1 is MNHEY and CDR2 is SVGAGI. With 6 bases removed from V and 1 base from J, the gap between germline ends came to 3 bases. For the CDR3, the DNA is TGTGCCAGCAGGGATAACTATGGCTACACCTTC. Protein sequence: CASRDNYGYTF.

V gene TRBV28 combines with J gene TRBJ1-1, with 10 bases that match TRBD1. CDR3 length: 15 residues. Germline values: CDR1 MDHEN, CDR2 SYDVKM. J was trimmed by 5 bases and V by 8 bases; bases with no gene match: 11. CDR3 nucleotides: TGTGCCAGCTTTTTACCGGGACAGGGGAATACTGAAGCTTTCTTT. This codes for CASFLPGQGNTEAFF.

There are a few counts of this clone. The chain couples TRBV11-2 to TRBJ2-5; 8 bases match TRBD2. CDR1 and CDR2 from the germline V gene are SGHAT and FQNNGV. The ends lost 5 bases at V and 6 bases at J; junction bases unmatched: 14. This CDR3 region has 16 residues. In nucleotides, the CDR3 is TGTGCCAGCAGCGGAGAGGTACTAGCGGACGAAAAGACCCAGTACTTC. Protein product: CASSGEVLADEKTQYF.

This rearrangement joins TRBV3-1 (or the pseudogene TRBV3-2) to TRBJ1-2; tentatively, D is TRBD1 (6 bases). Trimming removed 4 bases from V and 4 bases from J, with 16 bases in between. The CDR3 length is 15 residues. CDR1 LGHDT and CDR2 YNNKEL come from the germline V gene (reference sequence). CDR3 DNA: TGTGCCAGCAGCCCCGGAGGGGGAGGGATCTATGGCTACACCTTC. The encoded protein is CASSPGGGGIYGYTF.

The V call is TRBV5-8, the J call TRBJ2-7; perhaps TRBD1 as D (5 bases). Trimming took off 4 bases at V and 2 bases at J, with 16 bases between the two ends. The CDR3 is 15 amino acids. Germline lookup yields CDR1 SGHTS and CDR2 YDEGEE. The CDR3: CASSPRQLSAYEQYF. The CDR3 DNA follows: TGTGCCAGCAGCCCCCGACAGCTATCTGCCTACGAGCAGTACTTC.

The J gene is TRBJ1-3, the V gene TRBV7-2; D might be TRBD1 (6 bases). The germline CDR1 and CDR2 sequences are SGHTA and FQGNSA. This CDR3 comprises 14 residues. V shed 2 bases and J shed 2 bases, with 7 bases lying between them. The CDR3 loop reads CASSLTGPGNTIYF. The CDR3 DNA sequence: TGTGCCAGCAGCTTAACAGGGCCTGGAAACACCATATATTTT. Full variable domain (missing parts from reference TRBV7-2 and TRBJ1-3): GAGVSQSPSNKVTEKGKDVELRCDPISGHTALYWYRQSLGQGLEFLIYFQGNSAPDKSGLPSDRFSAERTGGSVSTLTIQRTQQEDSAVYLCASSLTGPGNTIYFGEGSWLTVV.